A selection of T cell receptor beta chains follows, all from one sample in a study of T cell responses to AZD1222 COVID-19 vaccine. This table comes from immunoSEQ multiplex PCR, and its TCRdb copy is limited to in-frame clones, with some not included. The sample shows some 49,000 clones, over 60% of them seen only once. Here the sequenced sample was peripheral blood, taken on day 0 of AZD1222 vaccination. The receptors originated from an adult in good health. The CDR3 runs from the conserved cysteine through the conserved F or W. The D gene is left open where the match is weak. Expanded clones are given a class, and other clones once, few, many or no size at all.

TGTGCCAGCAGCTTAGTCCCGGGACAGGGACGGAGAAACAATGAGCAGTTCTTC,CASSLVPGQGRRNNEQFF,TRBJ2-1,TRBV7-8,TRBD1,-
TGTGCCAGCAGGGCGGGACGGAACACCGGGGAGCTGTTTTTT,CASRAGRNTGELFF,TRBJ2-2,TRBV2,-,-
TGTGCCAGCTCACCAGGGTCAGGGGGGAACACTGAAGCTTTCTTT,CASSPGSGGNTEAFF,TRBJ1-1,TRBV18,TRBD1,-
TGTGCCAGCAGCGTGGGACAGGGGGATAGATATGGCTACACCTTC,CASSVGQGDRYGYTF,TRBJ1-2,TRBV5-4,TRBD1,-
TGTGCCAGCAGTTTAGATCCCAGGTCCGGGGAGACCCAGTACTTC,CASSLDPRSGETQYF,TRBJ2-5,TRBV28,-,few
TGTGCCAGCAGCCCTACGGTATGGGGGGGACGGACAGATACGCAGTATTTT,CASSPTVWGGRTDTQYF,TRBJ2-3,TRBV5-6,TRBD2,-
TGTGCCAGCAGTGAGGACCCACAGGGGCCCAAAAACATTCAGTACTTC,CASSEDPQGPKNIQYF,TRBJ2-4,TRBV6-1,TRBD1,-
TGCGCCAGCACCCAGGGTAGCGGGAGCAAAGAGACCCAGTACTTC,CASTQGSGSKETQYF,TRBJ2-5,TRBV5-1,TRBD2,-
TGCGCCAGCATCGCGACTAGCGGATACTACAATGAGCAGTTCTTC,CASIATSGYYNEQFF,TRBJ2-1,TRBV5-1,TRBD2,-
TGTGCCAGCTCACCCAGGGACAGGATGGTTAATGAGCAGTTCTTC,CASSPRDRMVNEQFF,TRBJ2-1,TRBV18,TRBD1,-
TGTGCCAGCAGCTTAGACGGGACAGGGGTCTCAACTAATGAAAAACTGTTTTTT,CASSLDGTGVSTNEKLFF,TRBJ1-4,TRBV7-9,TRBD1,-
TGTGCCAGCAGCCAAGATTTTGTCGACACAGATACGCAGTATTTT,CASSQDFVDTDTQYF,TRBJ2-3,TRBV3-1/TRBV3-2,-,once
TGTGCCAGCAGTAACGACAGGGGCCCTCACTATGGCTACACCTTC,CASSNDRGPHYGYTF,TRBJ1-2,TRBV28,TRBD1,-
TGTGCCACCAGCAGAGTAACAGGGGGAACTGAAGCTTTCTTT,CATSRVTGGTEAFF,TRBJ1-1,TRBV15,TRBD1,few
TGCAGCGTTGTAGCGGGAGGCTACAATGAGCAGTTCTTC,CSVVAGGYNEQFF,TRBJ2-1,TRBV29-1,TRBD2,-
TGTGCCAGCAGTTTACCCCCTAGGGGCTACACCTTC,CASSLPPRGYTF,TRBJ1-2,TRBV28,-,-
TGTGCCAGCAAGGTTCTACTTTCCAACGAGCAGTACTTC,CASKVLLSNEQYF,TRBJ2-7,TRBV6-5,-,-
TGTGCCAGCAGCAGAGGATACAATGAGCAGTTCTTC,CASSRGYNEQFF,TRBJ2-1,TRBV11-3,-,-
TGTGCCAGCAGTGAAAGTGCCCCGACTGGGTATAATTCACCCCTCCACTTT,CASSESAPTGYNSPLHF,TRBJ1-6,TRBV2,-,few
TGTGCCATCAGTCCCCTGGGGACAGGCCGCTATGGCTACACCTTC,CAISPLGTGRYGYTF,TRBJ1-2,TRBV10-3,TRBD1,-
TGTGCCAGCAGTTTAGGGGGGGCGATCGGCTACACCTTC,CASSLGGAIGYTF,TRBJ1-2,TRBV28,-,-
TGTGCCAGCAGTTTAACACAGGGGATCCACAATGAGCAGTTCTTC,CASSLTQGIHNEQFF,TRBJ2-1,TRBV28,TRBD1,-
TGCGCCAGCAGTGACGGGACAGGGGGGACCTCTGGAAACACCATATATTTT,CASSDGTGGTSGNTIYF,TRBJ1-3,TRBV10-2,TRBD1,-
TGTGCCAGCCCAAGTAAAGGGACAGGCGGTTTTTTGGCCAAAAACATTCAGTACTTC,CASPSKGTGGFLAKNIQYF,TRBJ2-4,TRBV14,TRBD1,-
TGTGCCAGCTCACTCGCTAATTCACCCCTCCACTTT,CASSLANSPLHF,TRBJ1-6,TRBV18,-,-
TGTGCCAGCAGCCACGGACAGGTTACTGAAGCTTTCTTT,CASSHGQVTEAFF,TRBJ1-1,TRBV6-2/TRBV6-3,TRBD1,-
TGTGCCAGTAGTACCCTCCAGGGGGCTTATGGCTACACCTTC,CASSTLQGAYGYTF,TRBJ1-2,TRBV19,TRBD1,-
TGTGCCAGCAGCTCGGACACCACCTACGAGCAGTACTTC,CASSSDTTYEQYF,TRBJ2-7,TRBV7-9,-,-
TGTGCCAGCAGGTCCGACAGGATATTAGCTTTCTTT,CASRSDRILAFF,TRBJ1-1,TRBV28,-,-
TGCGCCAGCATGTTGGATAACTCCTATAATTCACCCCTCCACTTT,CASMLDNSYNSPLHF,TRBJ1-6,TRBV5-1,-,-
TGCGCCAGCAGCTTGGATACGGGGACAGATACGCAGTATTTT,CASSLDTGTDTQYF,TRBJ2-3,TRBV5-1,-,-